This passage covers 21 T cell receptor beta chains from one sample sequenced in a study of T cell repertoires in cytomegalovirus infection. Via MiXCR, TCRdb re-called the reads, giving one row per CDR3 protein. Here the sample spans about a million distinct CDR3 sequences, about a third being singletons. For these TCRs, the target antigens are not known. This material consisted of cultured CD8+ T cells from PBMCs, taken from culture after CMV antigen stimulation. The receptors come from a human donor in good health (CMV status not recorded). Some clones in this sample may be carry-over from other donors' samples.

The V call is TRBV6-6, the J call TRBJ2-1, with 7 positions matching TRBD1. The V gene's germline CDR1 is MNHNY and CDR2 SVGAGI (reference sequence). The CDR3 covers 17 residues. The junction had 8 bases not matched to a gene; V was cut back by 0 bases and J by 3 bases. The CDR3 spells CASSYSYRGRIYNEQFF. The CDR3 coding sequence is TGTGCCAGCAGTTACTCATACAGGGGTCGTATCTACAATGAGCAGTTCTTC.

The chain combines TRBV7-6 with TRBJ1-1, with 8 bases matching TRBD1. This CDR3 contains 17 residues. J gave up 1 base and V 5 bases, and 12 bases lay outside the gene matches. From germline, CDR1 is SGHVS and CDR2 FNYEAQ. In DNA, the CDR3 is TGTGCCAGCAGCCGACCTAAGGACAGGGACCAGAACACTGAAGCTTTCTTT. Protein sequence: CASSRPKDRDQNTEAFF.

In this sample, this clonotype turned up a few times. This sequence joins TRBV6-6 and TRBJ2-1, with D maybe TRBD2 (6 bases). V lost 7 bases and J lost 4, with 11 bases in between. The CDR3 covers 13 residues. Germline CDR1 is MNHNY and CDR2 is SVGAGI (reference sequence). As DNA, the CDR3 is TGTGCCAGCACCGGGAGCCAGTACAATGAGCAGTTCTTC. Translation gives CASTGSQYNEQFF.

The CDR3 loop reads CASRSVGATYEQYV. The CDR3 coding sequence is TGTGCCAGCAGGTCCGTAGGGGCCACCTACGAGCAGTACGTC. The chain couples TRBV13 to TRBJ2-7; TRBD1 might be the D (5 bases). The CDR3 sequence is 14 residues long. The V gene lost 6 bases and the J gene lost 2 bases, with 14 bases spanning the gap. CDR1 PRHDT and CDR2 FYEKMQ come from the germline V gene (reference sequence).

In its sample, this clonotype was seen a few times. The chain recombines TRBV3-1 with TRBJ1-1; TRBD1 aligns across 8 bases. The CDR3 is 15 residues long. With 2 bases clipped from V and 0 bases from J, the junction kept 2 bases outside the gene matches. Germline CDR1 is LGHDT and CDR2 is YNNKEL (reference sequence). This chain's CDR3 is CASSQPTGVNTEAFF. The CDR3 DNA follows: TGTGCCAGCAGCCAACCGACAGGGGTGAACACTGAAGCTTTCTTT.

The chain has TRBV29-1 and TRBJ2-5, with D possibly TRBD1 on 6 matching bases. There are 15 residues in the CDR3. The germline V and J ends were trimmed by 1 base and 2 bases, with 14 bases remaining between them. Germline CDR1 reads SQVTM; CDR2 reads ANQGSEA. The CDR3 spells CSVEVMQGIQETQYF. The CDR3 DNA sequence: TGCAGCGTTGAAGTTATGCAGGGGATTCAAGAGACCCAGTACTTC.

This clonotype came up a few times. The J gene is TRBJ2-7, the V gene TRBV7-4, with 7 nucleotides matching TRBD1. CDR3 length equals 17 residues. Germline values: CDR1 SGHVT, CDR2 SQSDAQ. V shed 4 bases and J 0 bases; nucleotides not matched to a gene: 12. The CDR3: CASSSSRTGRSSYEQYF. The CDR3, as DNA: TGTGCCAGCAGCTCCTCCAGGACAGGCCGGTCCTCCTACGAGCAGTACTTC.

This clonotype was picked up a small number of times. V is TRBV18 and J is TRBJ2-5; D gene ambiguous. Trimming took 6 bases from V and 3 from J, leaving 8 bases between them. CDR1 is KGHSH, CDR2 LQKENI, per germline. The CDR3 spans 12 residues. CDR3 residues: CASSRLEETQYF. As DNA, the CDR3 is TGTGCCAGCTCCCGACTTGAAGAGACCCAGTACTTC. The entire variable domain, with the rest obtained from reference TRBV18 and TRBJ2-5, is as follows: NAGVMQNPRHLVRRRGQEARLRCSPMKGHSHVYWYRQLPEEGLKFMVYLQKENIIDESGMPKERFSAEFPKEGPSILRIQQVVRGDSAAYFCASSRLEETQYFGPGTRLLVL.

This clonotype was recorded a few times. The genes are TRBV6-2 or TRBV6-3 and TRBJ2-7, with D possibly being TRBD1 (5 bases). Trimming removed 0 bases from V and 2 bases from J, with 8 bases in between. Germline V gene sequence: CDR1 MNHEY, CDR2 SVGEGT. This CDR3 is 14 amino acids long. In DNA, the CDR3 is TGTGCCAGCAGTTACTCGACGACAGCCTACGAGCAGTACGTC. As protein: CASSYSTTAYEQYV.

This clonotype was seen a few times. Being one base from a much bigger clone, this may be a read error. The chain links TRBV19 to TRBJ2-1; possibly TRBD1 for D (5 bases). Germline values: CDR1 LNHDA, CDR2 SQIVND (reference sequence). This CDR3 comprises 12 residues. CDR3 residues: CVSSRGRQELFF. The CDR3 nucleotides read TGTGTCAGTAGTAGGGGTAGGCAAGAGCTGTTCTTC.

This clonotype was counted only a few times. This sequence joins TRBV14 and TRBJ1-2, with 10 positions matching TRBD1. Per the germline V gene, CDR1 is SGHDN and CDR2 is FVKESK. J was trimmed by 4 bases and V by 4 bases; bases with no gene match: 9. There are 16 residues in the CDR3. Here the CDR3 reads CASSPLRDRGGYGYTF. The DNA of the CDR3 is TGTGCCAGCAGCCCCCTCCGGGACAGGGGTGGCTATGGCTACACCTTC.

V usage is TRBV10-3 and J usage is TRBJ2-5; 9 bases agree with TRBD2. The V gene end was trimmed by 8 bases and the J gene end by 5 bases; junction bases not matched to a gene: 6. This CDR3 spans 13 amino acids. CDR1 ENHRY and CDR2 SYGVKD come from the germline V gene. The DNA for the CDR3 is TGTGCCATCTCGGCGGGGGGGCTGGAGACCCAGTACTTC. Amino acids: CAISAGGLETQYF.

This clonotype was detected only a few times. The CDR3 DNA is TGTGCCAGCAGTCCCCCGACAGGGGCGGATGAAAAACTGTTTTTT. As protein: CASSPPTGADEKLFF. The chain joins TRBV28 to TRBJ1-4; the match to TRBD1 covers 8 bases. The CDR3 runs 15 residues. The J segment lost 6 bases and the V segment lost 5 bases, leaving 8 bases of the junction unmatched. Germline values: CDR1 MDHEN, CDR2 SYDVKM.

This clonotype was observed a few times. Relative to the germline gene, one junction end is altered; a read error may explain this. The V call is TRBV7-7, the J call TRBJ1-1; D remains unclear. Looked up from germline, CDR1 is SSHAT and CDR2 is FNYEAQ (reference sequence). This CDR3 region has 13 residues. The CDR3 sequence: CASRKGPDTEAFF. CDR3 coding DNA: TGTGCTAGCAGGAAAGGTCCGGACACTGAAGCTTTCTTT.

This clonotype showed up many times. The chain joins TRBV7-9 to TRBJ1-3; D not resolved. The CDR3 sequence is 14 residues long. Germline V gene data show CDR1 as SEHNR and CDR2 as FQNEAQ (reference sequence). V gave up 3 bases and J gave up 0 bases, with 6 bases separating them. The CDR3: CASSFDLSGNTIYF. CDR3 nucleotides: TGTGCCAGCAGCTTCGATCTCTCTGGAAACACCATATATTTT.

The chain has TRBV6-6 and TRBJ1-2; D remains unclear. V was cut by 8 bases and J by 1 base, with 14 bases left in between. This CDR3 has 14 amino acids. Germline V gene sequence: CDR1 MNHNY, CDR2 SVGAGI (reference sequence). CDR3 amino acids: CASGPQELNYGYTF. CDR3 in DNA: TGTGCCAGCGGGCCCCAGGAGCTTAACTATGGCTACACCTTC.

This clonotype was detected ten times or more. The V gene is TRBV6-1, the J gene TRBJ1-1; no firm D call. The V and J ends lost 7 bases and 4 bases respectively, with 16 bases between them. CDR3 size: 14 residues. Germline loops: CDR1 MNHNS, CDR2 SASEGT. The CDR3 DNA reads TGTGCCAGCACCCACGACTGGAAGAGCACTGAAGCTTTCTTT. Residues: CASTHDWKSTEAFF.

The rearrangement joins TRBV6-1 to TRBJ1-5; no firm D call. Trimming cost V 1 base and J 2 bases, with 9 bases left between them. Germline CDR1 MNHNS, CDR2 SASEGT. This CDR3 is built from 15 residues. In DNA form, the CDR3 reads TGTGCCAGCAGTGAAGGAGACCGGGGCAATCAGCCCCAGCATTTT. Its translation: CASSEGDRGNQPQHF.

This clonotype was observed a few times. V and J are TRBV4-1 and TRBJ1-2; D possibly corresponds to TRBD1 (6 bases). Trimming cost V 7 bases and J 7 bases, with 10 bases left between them. The germline V gene encodes CDR1 MGHRA and CDR2 YSYEKL. The CDR3 is made up of 11 amino acids. The CDR3 sequence is CASTSGAGYTF. The CDR3 nucleotides read TGCGCCAGCACCTCAGGGGCTGGCTACACCTTC.

The J gene is TRBJ2-2, the V gene TRBV29-1; D gene unclear. Germline V gene lookup returns CDR1 SQVTM and CDR2 ANQGSEA. This CDR3 spans 12 amino acids. Trimming cost V 7 bases and J 7 bases, with 13 bases left between them. CDR3 in DNA: TGCAGCGCTGTCAAGGGTAACGGGGAGCTGTTTTTT. This translates into CSAVKGNGELFF.

This chain uses TRBV6-5 with TRBJ1-1; TRBD1 is a possible D gene (6 bases). V was trimmed by 2 bases and J by 4 bases, leaving 23 bases between them. CDR3 length equals 18 residues. CDR1 is MNHEY, CDR2 SVGAGI, per germline. The CDR3 protein is CASSYGPSTGTIITEAFF. In DNA form, the CDR3 reads TGTGCCAGCAGTTACGGCCCCTCGACAGGAACGATTATCACTGAAGCTTTCTTT.